This T cell receptor beta chain is from a study of T-cell reconstitution after alpha-beta-depleted transplantation in children. This clonotype was recorded a few times. There are 13 residues in the CDR3. Germline V gene lookup returns CDR1 SQVTM and CDR2 ANQGSEA. Trimming cost V 7 bases and J 4 bases, with 16 bases left between them. Unique molecular identifiers were incorporated when the TCRbeta library was constructed. TCRdb fed the PCR reads into MiXCR, producing one record per CDR3 protein. The top ten hold 2% to 3% of the sample, which has some 500,000 distinct CDR3 sequences, less than 35% seen once.

The genes are TRBV29-1 and TRBJ1-1; D possibly corresponds to TRBD1 (6 bases). This clonotype originated in a human donor who donated a stem cell graft to a child with aplastic anemia. This material consisted of PBMCs from the stem cell graft donor, taken from the stem cell graft. The CDR3 DNA reads TGCAGCGGTCGGGTCCAGGGGACCACTGAAGCTTTCTTT. Translating gives CSGRVQGTTEAFF.